This T cell receptor (beta chain) was observed in a study of CD8+ T cells in alopecia areata. On the study more broadly: Among treated patients, oral tofacitinib was administered at 5 to 10 mg twice daily.

In each case, RNA was isolated and then reverse transcribed into cDNA as the sequencing template. Sequencing was performed with immunoSEQ multiplex PCR; in TCRdb, only in-frame clones are kept and a portion is missing. Found here are under 130,000 clones, approximately 90% of them singletons; the top ten hold around 10%. As for treatment: oral pan-JAK inhibitor, 5-10 mg twice daily. Germline CDR1 is SQVTM and CDR2 is ANQGSEA. Trimming removed 0 bases at V and 3 bases at J, with 14 bases between. The CDR3 consists of 15 residues. This sequence joins TRBV29-1 and TRBJ1-2; D might be TRBD1 (6 bases). The clonotype comes from a human donor with alopecia areata. Sample: CD8+ T cells sorted from blood, taken around week 34, from a patient treated with tofacitinib. The CDR3 is CSVEDKAGVYYGYTF. In DNA, the CDR3 is TGCAGCGTTGAAGATAAGGCAGGGGTTTACTATGGCTACACCTTC.